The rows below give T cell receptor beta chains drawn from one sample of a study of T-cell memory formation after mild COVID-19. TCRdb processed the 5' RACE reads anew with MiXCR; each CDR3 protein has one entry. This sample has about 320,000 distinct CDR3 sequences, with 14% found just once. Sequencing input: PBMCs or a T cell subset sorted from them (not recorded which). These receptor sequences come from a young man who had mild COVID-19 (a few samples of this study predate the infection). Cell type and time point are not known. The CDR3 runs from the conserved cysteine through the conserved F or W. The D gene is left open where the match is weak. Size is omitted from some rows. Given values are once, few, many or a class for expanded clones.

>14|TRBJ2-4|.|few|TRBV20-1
CSAHPTRGENIQYF
TGCAGTGCTCACCCCACCAGGGGAGAAAACATTCAGTACTTC
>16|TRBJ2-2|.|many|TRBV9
CASSVRLASNTGELFF
TGTGCCAGCAGCGTACGGCTAGCGTCGAACACCGGGGAGCTGTTTTTT
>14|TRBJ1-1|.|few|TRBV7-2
CASSLLGTSTEAFF
TGTGCCAGCAGCCTCCTGGGTACCTCCACTGAAGCTTTCTTT
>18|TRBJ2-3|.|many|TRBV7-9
CASSHSGSGSSFTDTQYF
TGTGCCAGCAGCCATAGCGGTTCAGGGTCCAGTTTCACAGATACGCAGTATTTT
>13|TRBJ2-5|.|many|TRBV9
CASSPGTTETQYF
TGTGCCAGCAGTCCCGGGACCACGGAGACCCAGTACTTC
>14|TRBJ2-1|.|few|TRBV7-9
CASSRNSGYNEQFF
TGTGCCAGCAGCAGGAATAGCGGCTACAATGAGCAGTTCTTC
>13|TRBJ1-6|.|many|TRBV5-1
CASSTGTISPLHF
TGCGCCAGCAGCACCGGGACCATTTCACCCCTCCACTTT
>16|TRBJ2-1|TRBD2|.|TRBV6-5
CASSPMTSGGDNEQFF
TGTGCCAGCAGTCCCATGACTAGCGGGGGGGACAATGAGCAGTTCTTC
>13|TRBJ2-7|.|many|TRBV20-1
CSAEGRTSAEQYF
TGCAGTGCCGAAGGTAGGACGTCGGCCGAGCAGTACTTC
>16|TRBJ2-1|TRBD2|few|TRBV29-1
CSVGVRAGGFDNEQFF
TGCAGCGTTGGGGTCCGTGCGGGGGGGTTTGACAATGAGCAGTTCTTC
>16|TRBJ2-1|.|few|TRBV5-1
CASTLGPSLVSWEQFF
TGCGCCAGCACCTTGGGCCCCTCGCTAGTCTCATGGGAGCAGTTCTTC
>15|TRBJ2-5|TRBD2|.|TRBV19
CASSTGTTYQETQYF
TGTGCCAGTAGTACGGGGACTACGTACCAAGAGACCCAGTACTTC
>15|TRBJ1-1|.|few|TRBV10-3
CAISGGWQGRTEAFF
TGTGCCATCAGTGGGGGCTGGCAGGGACGGACTGAAGCTTTCTTT
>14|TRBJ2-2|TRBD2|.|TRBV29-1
CSVDSGENTGELFF
TGCAGCGTTGATAGCGGGGAAAACACCGGGGAGCTGTTTTTT
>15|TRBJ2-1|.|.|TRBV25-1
CASSVDEGAYNEQFF
TGTGCCAGCAGTGTGGATGAGGGGGCCTACAATGAGCAGTTCTTC